The following is a TCR beta chain sequence with its context. The sample belongs to a study of T cell changes during pregnancy in multiple sclerosis. Clones were read by immunoSEQ multiplex PCR, and TCRdb kept only the in-frame ones, dropping some. This table has 80,000 to 130,000 clones, 94% appearing once. The CDR3 has 18 amino acids. CDR1 and CDR2 (germline): SGHRS, YFSETQ. Germline trimming cut 4 bases from V and 1 base from J; bases unmatched to any gene: 6. The V gene is TRBV5-1, the J gene TRBJ2-1; 15 bases map to TRBD2. The sequence was collected from a female donor with multiple sclerosis, enrolled in a pregnancy study. Sequencing used peripheral blood, obtained before pregnancy. DNA of the CDR3: TGCGCCAGCAGCAGGGGACTAGCGGGAGGATTGTCCTACAATGAGCAGTTCTTC. This codes for CASSRGLAGGLSYNEQFF.